This T cell receptor beta chain was sequenced in a study of CD8 T cells in Susac syndrome. An amount of RNA that ranged from 0.5 to 1 ug was reverse transcribed with random hexamers. immunoSEQ multiplex PCR amplified TCR beta CDR3 across 54 Vbeta, 13 Jbeta. TCRdb ran MiXCR on the immunoSEQ multiplex PCR reads and lists one entry per CDR3 protein. The sample contains 50,000 or so distinct CDR3 sequences, 80% to 95% of which appear only once. The V gene lost 3 bases and the J gene lost 8 bases, with 13 bases spanning the gap. This CDR3 spans 14 amino acids. The germline CDR1 and CDR2 sequences are MNHEY and SMNVEV (reference sequence). Sequencing of TCR beta was performed on blood CD8+ and CD4+ T cells.

The chain recombines TRBV27 with TRBJ1-4; D might be TRBD1 (5 bases). This TCR was recovered from a human donor in good health. Sequenced sample: CD8+ T cells from PBMCs. This chain's CDR3 is CASSLIGASEKLFF. CDR3 DNA sequence: TGTGCCAGCAGTTTGATCGGGGCCTCGGAAAAACTGTTTTTT.